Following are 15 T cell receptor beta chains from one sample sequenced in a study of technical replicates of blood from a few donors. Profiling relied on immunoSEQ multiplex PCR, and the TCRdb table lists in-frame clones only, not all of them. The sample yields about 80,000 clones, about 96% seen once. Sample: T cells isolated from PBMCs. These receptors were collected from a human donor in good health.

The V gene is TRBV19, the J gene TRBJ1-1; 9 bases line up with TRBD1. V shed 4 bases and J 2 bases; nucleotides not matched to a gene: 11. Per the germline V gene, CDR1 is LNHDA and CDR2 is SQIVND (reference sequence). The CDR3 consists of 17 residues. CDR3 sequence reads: CASSTILAGQGNTEAFF. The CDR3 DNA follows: TGTGCCAGTAGTACGATCTTGGCGGGACAGGGTAACACTGAAGCTTTCTTT.

CDR3 DNA: TGCGCCAGCAGCTGGACAGGCCCCTCCGGGGAGCTGTTTTTT. Encoded protein: CASSWTGPSGELFF. The rearrangement links TRBV5-1 to TRBJ2-2; 7 bases are shared with TRBD1. V lost 3 bases and J lost 6; bases outside the gene matches: 5. The CDR3 is 14 amino acids. Germline V gene sequence: CDR1 SGHRS, CDR2 YFSETQ. The entire variable domain, with the rest obtained from reference TRBV5-1 and TRBJ2-2, is as follows: KAGVTQTPRYLIKTRGQQVTLSCSPISGHRSVSWYQQTPGQGLQFLFEYFSETQRNKGNFPGRFSGRQFSNSRSEMNVSTLELGDSALYLCASSWTGPSGELFFGEGSRLTVL.

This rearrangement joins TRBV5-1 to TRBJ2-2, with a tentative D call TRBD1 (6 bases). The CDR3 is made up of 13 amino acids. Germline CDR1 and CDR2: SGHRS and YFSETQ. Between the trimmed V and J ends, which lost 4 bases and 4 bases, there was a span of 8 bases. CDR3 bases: TGCGCCAGCAGCCCCAGGGGCACCGGGGAGCTGTTTTTT. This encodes CASSPRGTGELFF.

CDR3 sequence (DNA): TGTGCCAGCAGCCCCCGACAGAGCTACTCCTACAATGAGCAGTTCTTC. It is translated as CASSPRQSYSYNEQFF. V gene TRBV6-6 combines with J gene TRBJ2-1; TRBD1 might be the D (5 bases). CDR3 size: 16 residues. Per germline, CDR1 MNHNY and CDR2 SVGAGI (reference sequence). V was shortened by 6 bases and J by 0 bases, with 15 bases between the two germline ends.

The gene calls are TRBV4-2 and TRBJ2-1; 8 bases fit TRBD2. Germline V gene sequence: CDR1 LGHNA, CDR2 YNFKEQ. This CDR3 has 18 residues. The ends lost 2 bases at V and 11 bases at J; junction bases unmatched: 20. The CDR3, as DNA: TGTGCCAGCAGCCAACAAACCGGATCCTATTCGGGAGGGCCAAAGCAGTTCTTC. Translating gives CASSQQTGSYSGGPKQFF.

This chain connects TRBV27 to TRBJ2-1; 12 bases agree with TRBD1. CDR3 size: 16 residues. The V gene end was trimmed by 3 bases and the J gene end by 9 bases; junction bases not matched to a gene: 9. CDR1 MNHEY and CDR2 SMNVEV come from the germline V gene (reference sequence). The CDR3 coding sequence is TGTGCCAGCAGTTTTTATTCAGGGACAGGGGGCGGTGAGCAGTTCTTC. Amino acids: CASSFYSGTGGGEQFF.

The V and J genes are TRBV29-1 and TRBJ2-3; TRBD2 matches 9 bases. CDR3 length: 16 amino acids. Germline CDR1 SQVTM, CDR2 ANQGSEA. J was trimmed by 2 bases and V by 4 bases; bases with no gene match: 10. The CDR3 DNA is TGCAGCGTTGTAGCGGGGGTTACAATATACACAGATACGCAGTATTTT. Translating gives CSVVAGVTIYTDTQYF.

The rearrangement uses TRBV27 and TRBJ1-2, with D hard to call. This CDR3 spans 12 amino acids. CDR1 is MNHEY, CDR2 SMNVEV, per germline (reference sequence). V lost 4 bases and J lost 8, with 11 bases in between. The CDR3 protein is CASSSTGDGYTF. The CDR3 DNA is TGTGCCAGCAGTTCTACGGGAGACGGCTACACCTTC.

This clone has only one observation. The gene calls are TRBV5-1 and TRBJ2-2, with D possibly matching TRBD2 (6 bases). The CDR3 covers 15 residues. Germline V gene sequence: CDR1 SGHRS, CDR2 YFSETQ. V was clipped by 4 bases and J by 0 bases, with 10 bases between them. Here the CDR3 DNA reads TGCGCCAGCAGCCAGGGACTTGCGAACACCGGGGAGCTGTTTTTT. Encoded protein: CASSQGLANTGELFF.

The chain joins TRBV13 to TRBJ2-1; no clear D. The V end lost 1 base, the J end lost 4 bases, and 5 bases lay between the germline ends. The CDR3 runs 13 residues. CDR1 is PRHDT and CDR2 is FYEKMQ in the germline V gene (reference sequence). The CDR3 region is CASSLERYNEQFF. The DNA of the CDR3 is TGTGCCAGCAGCTTAGAGCGATACAATGAGCAGTTCTTC.

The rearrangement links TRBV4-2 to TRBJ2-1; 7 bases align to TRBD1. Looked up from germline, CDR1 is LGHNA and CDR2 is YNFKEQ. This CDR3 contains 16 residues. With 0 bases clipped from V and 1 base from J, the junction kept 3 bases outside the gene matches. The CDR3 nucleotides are TGTGCCAGCAGCCAAGATCCAGGGGGATCCTACAATGAGCAGTTCTTC. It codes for CASSQDPGGSYNEQFF.

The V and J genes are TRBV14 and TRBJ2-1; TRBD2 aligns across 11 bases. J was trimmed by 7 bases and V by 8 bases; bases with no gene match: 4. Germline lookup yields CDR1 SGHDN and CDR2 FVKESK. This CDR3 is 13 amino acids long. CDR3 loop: CASGRLAGNEQFF. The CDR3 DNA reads TGTGCCAGCGGTCGACTAGCGGGAAATGAGCAGTTCTTC. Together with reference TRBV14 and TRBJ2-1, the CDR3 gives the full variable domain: EAGVTQFPSHSVIEKGQTVTLRCDPISGHDNLYWYRRVMGKEIKFLLHFVKESKQDESGMPNNRFLAERTGGTYSTLKVQPAELEDSGVYFCASGRLAGNEQFFGPGTRLTVL.

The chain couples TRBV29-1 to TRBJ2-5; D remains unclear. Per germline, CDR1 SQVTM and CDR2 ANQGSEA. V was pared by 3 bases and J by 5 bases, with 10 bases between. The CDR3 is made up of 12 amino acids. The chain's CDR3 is CSVEAPPETQYF. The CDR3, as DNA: TGCAGCGTTGAGGCCCCCCCGGAGACCCAGTACTTC.

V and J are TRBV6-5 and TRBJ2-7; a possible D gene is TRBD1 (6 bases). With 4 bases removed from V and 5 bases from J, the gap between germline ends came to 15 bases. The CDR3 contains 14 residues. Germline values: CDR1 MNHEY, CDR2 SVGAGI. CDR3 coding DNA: TGTGCCAGCAGTTCCCTATACCGACAGGACGAGCAGTACTTC. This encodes CASSSLYRQDEQYF.

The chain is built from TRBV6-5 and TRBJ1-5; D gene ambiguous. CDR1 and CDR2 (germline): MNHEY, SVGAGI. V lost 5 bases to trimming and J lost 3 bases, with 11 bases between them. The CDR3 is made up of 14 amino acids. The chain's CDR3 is CASSTGRHNQPQHF. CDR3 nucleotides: TGTGCCAGCAGTACCGGGAGACACAATCAGCCCCAGCATTTT.